This T cell receptor beta chain was observed in a study of technical replicates of blood from a few donors. The germline V gene has CDR1 SQVTM and CDR2 ANQGSEA. This CDR3 region has 13 residues. After removal of 6 bases from V and 4 bases from J, the junction contained 7 bases not matched to a gene. Clones were sequenced by immunoSEQ multiplex PCR, and TCRdb holds only the in-frame ones, with some missing. The sample includes tens of thousands of clones, roughly 94% seen only once; the top ten take under 0.5%. Sequencing was performed on T cells isolated from PBMCs. The TCR originated in a human donor in good health. This chain uses TRBV29-1 with TRBJ2-7; 9 bases map to TRBD1. The CDR3 spells CSVASGTGYEQYF. CDR3 nucleotide sequence: TGCAGCGTGGCCTCTGGGACAGGGTACGAGCAGTACTTC.